In this sample, the clone carrying this T cell receptor (beta chain) turned up once. The source of the sample is a study of shared clonotypes between healthy human individuals. The repertoire was sequenced with immunoSEQ multiplex PCR; TCRdb's copy has only in-frame clones and lacks some. The data hold 450,000 to 500,000 clones, with 81% observed a single time. This CDR3 contains 14 residues. Trimming took off 3 bases at V and 1 base at J, with 8 bases between the two ends. Germline lookup yields CDR1 KGHSH and CDR2 LQKENI. This clonotype originated in a woman aged 35 to 49 in good health. Some clones in this sample may be carry-over from other donors' samples. The genes are TRBV18 and TRBJ2-3; tentatively, D is TRBD1 (6 bases). Sample: PBMCs. The CDR3 coding sequence is TGTGCCAGCTCACCGGGGGCAGGCACAGATACGCAGTATTTT. Encoded protein: CASSPGAGTDTQYF. The full variable domain, with the rest looked up from reference TRBV18 and TRBJ2-3, is NAGVMQNPRHLVRRRGQEARLRCSPMKGHSHVYWYRQLPEEGLKFMVYLQKENIIDESGMPKERFSAEFPKEGPSILRIQQVVRGDSAAYFCASSPGAGTDTQYFGPGTRLTVL.